The following is a T cell receptor (beta chain) sequence with its context. The antigen is not known. This sample is drawn from a study of tumor-infiltrating lymphocytes in primary liver carcinoma. Deletions cut 3 bases from V and 6 bases from J, with 12 bases between. This CDR3 spans 13 amino acids. CDR1 is LNHDA, CDR2 SQIVND, per germline (reference sequence). General study results and limits: Tumor-adjacent and tumor-blood pairs overlapped less than tumor region pairs did.

Starting from around 0.45 ug of total RNA, TCR beta cDNA was produced with a primer in the constant region. Construction of TCR beta libraries relied on three successive nested multiplex PCR rounds employing slightly modified ARM-PCR. Researchers ran the first two PCR rounds for around 10 cycles each with TRBV1-TRBV30 forward primers and a C-beta reverse primer. TCRdb fed the multiplex PCR reads into MiXCR, producing one record per CDR3 protein. This table has tens of thousands of distinct CDR3 sequences, 65% to 80% appearing once. It was from about 20-30 mg of unsorted bulk tissue that RNA and DNA were co-extracted.

The material sequenced was liver tumor tissue from sampling region 1. As for subset: tumor region T1, superior pole. The J gene is TRBJ2-7, the V gene TRBV19; perhaps TRBD2 as D (5 bases). The TCR sequence derives from a man between 35 and 55 years old with primary liver carcinoma and hepatitis B virus infection. CDR3 in amino acids: CASSIGVSLEQYF. DNA of the CDR3: TGTGCCAGTAGTATCGGGGTTTCCCTCGAGCAGTACTTC.